The sequence of this TCR beta chain was determined in a study of blood T cell repertoires in COVID-19. The data were produced by immunoSEQ multiplex PCR, yet TCRdb's version contains in-frame clones alone and is incomplete. The sample consists of 200,000 to 250,000 clones, around 83% of them appearing once. Germline V gene lookup returns CDR1 SGHRS and CDR2 YFSETQ. This CDR3 region has 14 residues. V gave up 4 bases and J gave up 5 bases; unmatched junction bases: 6. This clone was seen just once. In the same sample, other DNA sequences code for this CDR3. This receptor was identified in a woman in her forties or fifties with acute or convalescent COVID-19. This chain uses TRBV5-1 with TRBJ2-5, with TRBD1 matching over 9 bases. Sequenced sample: peripheral blood. The CDR3, as DNA: TGCGCCAGCAGCCCACAGGGGGCACAGGAGACCCAGTACTTC. Encoded protein: CASSPQGAQETQYF.